The 26 T cell receptor beta chains below were found in one sample sequenced in a study of T cell clusters in autoimmune cytopenias. Each sample's input was roughly 250 ng genomic DNA, roughly 38,000 genome equivalents. Multiplex touch-down PCR amplified TRB using TRB-A and TRB-B pools in one tube. Following a re-call of the multiplex PCR reads, TCRdb has one entry per CDR3 protein and lacks DNA. This table holds approximately 11,000 distinct CDR3 sequences. The same data also went into a second study, on T cell repertoires in aging, cancer and after chemotherapy.

Sequencing input: peripheral blood. The receptors derive from a human donor in good health.

The chain links TRBV6-1 to TRBJ2-1; TCRdb outputs TRBD1, but without DNA this stays unchecked. This CDR3 has 14 amino acids. The germline CDR1 and CDR2 sequences are MNHNS and SASEGT. The CDR3 loop is CASSGTGGSNEQFF.

The CDR3 loop reads CASSQERQPTYEQYF. J is TRBJ2-7 and V is TRBV4-2. Germline CDR1 and CDR2: LGHNA and YNFKEQ. There are 15 residues in the CDR3.

The CDR3 spells CASSGRTGNSPRGYTF. The rearrangement uses TRBV6-1 and TRBJ1-2; TCRdb selects TRBD1, and the lack of DNA leaves this call unchecked. This CDR3 comprises 16 residues. Germline CDR1 reads MNHNS; CDR2 reads SASEGT.

The chain uses TRBV12-3 or TRBV12-4 and TRBJ1-5; TCRdb lists TRBD1, though no DNA is available to test this call. This CDR3 has 16 residues. The CDR3 loop is CASSLGGGSGNQPQHF.

The chain couples TRBV24-1 to TRBJ2-1. The germline gives CDR1 KGHDR, CDR2 SFDVKD. The CDR3 runs to 14 residues. CDR3 sequence reads: CATRRGSSYNEQFF.

The rearrangement joins TRBV28 to TRBJ2-3; TCRdb picks TRBD1, but there is no DNA to check that call. The CDR3 is made up of 12 amino acids. Per the germline V gene, CDR1 is MDHEN and CDR2 is SYDVKM. The CDR3: CASSTPSDTQYF.

V usage is TRBV20-1 and J usage is TRBJ1-6; the D call from TCRdb, TRBD1, cannot be confirmed without DNA. The germline CDR1 and CDR2 sequences are DFQATT and SNEGSKA (reference sequence). The CDR3 covers 17 residues. The CDR3 is CSARVVGFRDSPSPLHF.

This rearrangement joins TRBV19 to TRBJ2-2; the D gene TCRdb calls, TRBD1, cannot be checked with no DNA. This CDR3 region has 16 residues. Germline V lookup: CDR1 LNHDA, CDR2 SQIVND (reference sequence). The CDR3 loop reads CASRRRGRKNTGELFF.

By frequency, this clonotype registers medium-sized. The V and J genes are TRBV7-2 and TRBJ2-7; the TRBD1 assignment by TCRdb is unverifiable without DNA. The CDR3 runs 11 residues. Germline CDR1 is SGHTA and CDR2 is FQGNSA. CDR3 in amino acids: CASTGQYEQYF.

V usage is TRBV7-2 and J usage is TRBJ1-5; TCRdb designates TRBD1, a call that cannot be tested without DNA. The CDR3 runs to 14 residues. Germline V lookup: CDR1 SGHTA, CDR2 FQGNSA. CDR3 sequence reads: CASSWDSLNQPQHF.

The CDR3 protein is CSARYPRTGTYEQYF. V is TRBV20-1 and J is TRBJ2-7; absent DNA, TCRdb's TRBD1 call cannot be checked. The CDR3 extends over 15 amino acids. Germline V gives CDR1 DFQATT, CDR2 SNEGSKA (reference sequence).

By frequency, this clonotype registers medium-sized. The chain combines TRBV19 with TRBJ1-6; TCRdb selects TRBD1, and the lack of DNA leaves this call unchecked. The CDR3 extends over 14 amino acids. Germline V gene sequence: CDR1 LNHDA, CDR2 SQIVND (reference sequence). This CDR3 reads CASNPGTNSSPLHF.

This clonotype is labeled medium-sized based on frequency. V usage is TRBV5-5 and J usage is TRBJ1-2. Germline V CDR1 and CDR2: SGHKS, YYEKEE (reference sequence). The CDR3 is made up of 13 amino acids. This chain's CDR3 is CASSLSGNYGYTF.

This chain connects TRBV19 to TRBJ1-1. Germline CDR1 and CDR2: LNHDA and SQIVND (reference sequence). There are 15 residues in the CDR3. The CDR3 sequence: CASSIEGSMNTEAFF.

The chain is built from TRBV6-2 or TRBV6-3 and TRBJ1-1; as DNA is missing, the TRBD1 call by TCRdb cannot be tested. CDR1 and CDR2 from the germline V gene are MNHEY and SVGEGT. There are 14 residues in the CDR3. CDR3 residues: CASKGTGTNTEAFF.

This clonotype is classed as medium-sized (0.01 to 0.1%) by frequency. The chain combines TRBV7-9 with TRBJ2-7; TCRdb indicates TRBD1, and absent DNA this call remains unverified. Looked up from germline, CDR1 is SEHNR and CDR2 is FQNEAQ (reference sequence). The CDR3 is made up of 15 amino acids. This chain's CDR3 is CASSSGQAGSYEQYF.

The J gene is TRBJ2-7, the V gene TRBV11-1; TCRdb selects TRBD2, and the lack of DNA leaves this call unchecked. Germline V gene data show CDR1 as SGHAT and CDR2 as FQDESV (reference sequence). The CDR3 is 14 residues long. CDR3 protein: CASSLPEGSYEQYF.

This clonotype is medium-sized by frequency. The J gene is TRBJ1-2, the V gene TRBV5-6. This CDR3 spans 15 amino acids. Looked up from germline, CDR1 is SGHDT and CDR2 is YYEEEE. The CDR3 is CASSLLGDPNYGYTF.

V usage is TRBV7-3 and J usage is TRBJ1-1. CDR3 length: 14 amino acids. Germline V gene lookup returns CDR1 SGHTA and CDR2 FQGTGA. The CDR3 protein is CASSLQLVGTEAFF.

This CDR3 reads CSARETGTGDEQYF. V and J are TRBV20-1 and TRBJ2-7; TCRdb picks TRBD1, but there is no DNA to check that call. There are 14 residues in the CDR3. Germline V CDR1 and CDR2: DFQATT, SNEGSKA (reference sequence).

This clonotype counts as medium-sized by frequency. This chain joins TRBV5-4 and TRBJ1-6. The CDR3 sequence is 15 residues long. Germline V lookup: CDR1 SGHNT, CDR2 YYREEE (reference sequence). CDR3 in amino acids: CASSLRQGPMAPLHF.

The chain couples TRBV28 to TRBJ2-2; TCRdb selects TRBD1, and the lack of DNA leaves this call unchecked. The CDR3 consists of 16 residues. The germline V gene has CDR1 MDHEN and CDR2 SYDVKM. The CDR3 here is CASIPAGRGGTGELFF. The entire variable domain, with the rest obtained from reference TRBV28 and TRBJ2-2, is as follows: DVKVTQSSRYLVKRTGEKVFLECVQDMDHENMFWYRQDPGLGLRLIYFSYDVKMKEKGDIPEGYSVSREKKERFSLILESASTNQTSMYLCASIPAGRGGTGELFFGEGSRLTVL.

The chain employs TRBV5-4 and TRBJ2-3; as DNA is missing, the TRBD2 call by TCRdb cannot be tested. This CDR3 has 16 residues. Germline CDR1 SGHNT, CDR2 YYREEE (reference sequence). The CDR3 is CASSFMAGGGTDTQYF.

The rearrangement uses TRBV18 and TRBJ2-2; the D gene TCRdb calls, TRBD1, cannot be checked with no DNA. The CDR3 has 14 residues. Germline CDR1 is KGHSH and CDR2 is LQKENI. The chain's CDR3 is CASSQIQGQGELFF.

The chain uses TRBV5-4 and TRBJ1-4; the TCRdb call, TRBD1, lacks DNA for checking. The germline gives CDR1 SGHNT, CDR2 YYREEE (reference sequence). The CDR3 totals 13 residues. Here the CDR3 reads CASSSNPGEKLFF.

The chain has TRBV20-1 and TRBJ1-6; TCRdb indicates TRBD1, and absent DNA this call remains unverified. The V gene's germline CDR1 is DFQATT and CDR2 SNEGSKA (reference sequence). The CDR3 is made up of 13 amino acids. CDR3 sequence: CSASRQGVSPLHF.